This paragraph covers one TCR beta chain sequence. This CDR3 is also generated by other DNA sequences in the sample. The sample originates from a study of blood T cell repertoires in COVID-19. Study as a whole: From the United States, Italy and Spain came samples of acute and convalescent COVID-19.

Libraries were prepared by immunoSEQ multiplex PCR; TCRdb keeps only in-frame clonotypes and omits some of them. The table records about 170,000 clones, approximately 84% of them present only once. Trimming took 0 bases from V and 0 from J, leaving 6 bases between them. The germline V gene has CDR1 MNHEY and CDR2 SMNVEV (reference sequence). There are 14 residues in the CDR3. Specimen: peripheral blood. This sequence was found in a woman older than 75 with COVID-19, enrolled during active disease. This rearrangement joins TRBV27 to TRBJ2-7; D call uncertain. CDR3 in DNA: TGTGCCAGCAGTTTATCCCGGAGCTCCTACGAGCAGTACTTC. This translates into CASSLSRSSYEQYF.